The rows below give T cell receptor beta chains drawn from one sample of a study of beta chain features in type 1 diabetes. The table came from immunoSEQ multiplex PCR; TCRdb's copy has only in-frame clones and leaves some out. The table lists around 360,000 clones, roughly an eighth of them singletons. Sequenced input: naive CD4+ T cells from blood. The receptors derive from a woman younger than 30 with type 1 diabetes. Each CDR3 is given with its conserved first and last residue. The order of the fields is J gene, D gene, V gene, CDR3 protein. A D gene is named only where the DNA matches it firmly.

TRBJ2-7	NA	TRBV4-1	CASSQDSPSQNSYEQYF
TRBJ2-7	NA	TRBV30	CAWGRGGVAYEQYF
TRBJ1-4	NA	TRBV18	CASSPPGEGEKLFF
TRBJ2-7	NA	TRBV18	CASSPPVKGDEQYF
TRBJ1-2	NA	TRBV7-2	CASSTGLWGYTF
TRBJ2-3	TRBD1	TRBV6-6	CASSPTLDRVEQYF
TRBJ1-4	NA	TRBV7-9	CASSLAETAEKLFF
TRBJ2-1	NA	TRBV18	CASSPGTSNEQFF
TRBJ2-7	TRBD2	TRBV4-2	CASSPPGGAYEQYF
TRBJ2-7	NA	TRBV11-2	CASSLDQGREQYF
TRBJ2-2	TRBD1	TRBV5-6	CASSTAHGQGVNTGELFF
TRBJ1-1	NA	TRBV20-1	CSARADSRAFF
TRBJ2-7	TRBD2	TRBV6-6	CASGGGSYEQYF
TRBJ2-2	NA	TRBV28	CASSLRTAFTGELFF
TRBJ2-7	TRBD1	TRBV4-3	CASSQVQGAFEQYF
TRBJ1-1	NA	TRBV27	CASSPSWGQSRGAFF
TRBJ1-4	TRBD1	TRBV7-9	CASTSGQINEKLFF
TRBJ2-1	TRBD1	TRBV5-8	CASSRDRGIYNEQFF
TRBJ1-2	NA	TRBV11-2	CASSLGPGGYTF
TRBJ2-7	TRBD2	TRBV18	CASSPFEAGGHEQYF
TRBJ2-1	TRBD1	TRBV19	CASRDRGGNEQFF
TRBJ1-4	NA	TRBV30	CAWSGLDEKLFF
TRBJ2-3	NA	TRBV18	CASRGSKRGDTQYF
TRBJ2-7	TRBD2	TRBV4-3	CASSQGREGYEQYF
TRBJ1-2	TRBD1	TRBV28	CASSRTGNYGYTF
TRBJ2-3	TRBD1	TRBV12-5	CASGTDRDRGGDTQYF
TRBJ2-3	NA	TRBV7-9	CASNPRGSSTDTQYF
TRBJ2-3	NA	TRBV28	CASSRPEAGAVTQYF
TRBJ1-1	NA	TRBV14	CASSPRQSFRTEAFF
TRBJ2-3	TRBD2	TRBV30	CAWSRTSGTSDTQYF
TRBJ2-3	NA	TRBV6-6	CATHRLFTDTQYF
TRBJ2-4	NA	TRBV10-2	CASRGTRGLAKNIQYF
TRBJ1-2	NA	TRBV9	CASTSYREAEPYGYTF
TRBJ2-3	NA	TRBV6-5	CASSPQGLGTDTQYF
TRBJ2-7	TRBD1	TRBV5-6	CASSFGTGGNEQYF
TRBJ1-2	NA	TRBV19	CASSISGGYTF
TRBJ2-7	TRBD1	TRBV29-1	CSARGTGSSYEQYF
TRBJ1-1	NA	TRBV30	CAWSRGRVGSTEAFF
TRBJ2-3	TRBD2	TRBV27	CASSFAPTTSGPSTDTQYF
TRBJ1-6	NA	TRBV7-2	CASSLVGQSNSPLHF
TRBJ2-1	TRBD2	TRBV29-1	CSVTSAAYNEQFF
TRBJ1-3	NA	TRBV4-3	CASSKSRRGSGNTIYF
TRBJ2-2	NA	TRBV19	CASRTAGELFF
TRBJ2-3	NA	TRBV7-2	CASSLRLRGTDTQYF
TRBJ1-5	NA	TRBV4-3	CASSPRQDQPQHF
TRBJ2-5	TRBD2	TRBV7-2	CASSDPGLAAHKWYF
TRBJ2-5	TRBD1	TRBV18	CASSPPGTGAETQYF
TRBJ2-3	NA	TRBV7-2	CASSLVSNRGGDTQYF
TRBJ2-5	NA	TRBV5-1	CASSLFSSGSQETQYF
TRBJ1-1	NA	TRBV29-1	CSVANMNTEAFF
TRBJ1-2	NA	TRBV4-3	CASSRDTNYGYTF
TRBJ2-3	TRBD2	TRBV7-8	CASLGLASTDTQYF
TRBJ2-2	NA	TRBV11-1	CASSFNRRGTTGELFF
TRBJ2-7	NA	TRBV7-8	CASSLGTNPYEQYF
TRBJ1-1	NA	TRBV29-1	CSVEGDPGGTEAFF
TRBJ2-7	TRBD1	TRBV10-3	CAITGQGSYEQYF
TRBJ1-1	NA	TRBV7-2	CASSLASVRHPNTEAFF
TRBJ2-7	NA	TRBV18	CASSPPVRQGTQYF
TRBJ2-7	TRBD1	TRBV28	CASSPGQGVYEQYF